The 7 T cell receptor beta chains below all came from one sample that was sequenced in a study of blood T cell repertoires in COVID-19 (dated by TCRdb to about 2020). Receptor libraries were prepared by the immunoSEQ multiplex PCR assay. TCRdb limited this immuneACCESS table to in-frame rearrangements with V and J called. A share of clones is missing; checked studies link under half to unresolved V genes, and the rest is unexplained. The sample table holds 75,000 to 100,000 clones, of which 87% were seen once. Together, the top ten hold 15% to 20% of the sample. Sequencing input: peripheral blood. Every receptor here comes from a human donor in a cohort sampled during active COVID-19.

The rearrangement links TRBV19 to TRBJ2-7; D might be TRBD1 (6 bases). The CDR3 covers 14 residues. Germline CDR1 reads LNHDA; CDR2 reads SQIVND (reference sequence). The V gene lost 2 bases and the J gene lost 3 bases, with 11 bases spanning the gap. The CDR3 DNA reads TGTGCCAGTAGTATACCGGGACATAACTACGAGCAGTACTTC. Residues: CASSIPGHNYEQYF.

The rearrangement joins TRBV10-3 to TRBJ2-5; 11 bases align to TRBD1. CDR1 is ENHRY and CDR2 is SYGVKD in the germline V gene. Trimming at V came to 0 bases and at J to 5 bases, leaving 2 bases not matched to a gene. The CDR3 is 15 amino acids. CDR3: CAISESRDRGETQYF. DNA for the CDR3: TGTGCCATCAGTGAGTCTAGGGACAGGGGGGAGACCCAGTACTTC.

The rearrangement uses TRBV5-4 and TRBJ2-2; a weak D match, TRBD1 (6 bases). Trimming took off 6 bases at V and 4 bases at J, with 13 bases between the two ends. The germline V gene has CDR1 SGHNT and CDR2 YYREEE (reference sequence). The CDR3 sequence is 14 residues long. As DNA, the CDR3 is TGTGCCAGCAAGGAACAGGGAGCCACCGGGGAGCTGTTTTTT. Its protein product is CASKEQGATGELFF.

The rearrangement uses TRBV19 and TRBJ2-7; D perhaps matches TRBD2 (5 bases). CDR3 length: 19 residues. Germline values: CDR1 LNHDA, CDR2 SQIVND (reference sequence). V lost 3 bases and J 6 bases, leaving 30 bases between the germline ends. In DNA, the CDR3 is TGTGCCAGTAGTATCCGCGGAGGAGGCCCAAGTCTTTCGGTAGGCGAGCAGTACTTC. Its translation is CASSIRGGGPSLSVGEQYF.

The chain has TRBV11-2 and TRBJ1-1; D is possibly TRBD1 (5 bases). Per germline, CDR1 SGHAT and CDR2 FQNNGV. The CDR3 consists of 15 residues. V shed 1 base and J shed 7 bases, with 16 bases lying between them. The CDR3 DNA reads TGTGCCAGCAGCTTAGCCAGGCAGGGCGGTGGTGAAGCTTTCTTT. This codes for CASSLARQGGGEAFF.

This chain uses TRBV10-1 with TRBJ2-2, with 10 bases identical to TRBD1. The V gene end was trimmed by 4 bases and the J gene end by 7 bases; junction bases not matched to a gene: 9. CDR1 and CDR2 (germline): WNHNN, SYGVQD (reference sequence). CDR3 length equals 16 residues. CDR3 nucleotides: TGCGCCAGCAGTGCTGGGACAGGGGTGGATTTCGGGGAGCTGTTTTTT. Residues: CASSAGTGVDFGELFF.

This clone has only one observation. The rearrangement joins TRBV28 to TRBJ2-5, with a tentative D call TRBD2 (7 bases). In germline, CDR1 is MDHEN, CDR2 SYDVKM. V was trimmed by 2 bases and J by 5 bases, leaving 15 bases between them. The CDR3 totals 15 residues. This CDR3 reads CASSLVGGRSETQYF. In DNA, the CDR3 is TGTGCCAGCAGTTTAGTGGGGGGGCGCAGTGAGACCCAGTACTTC.